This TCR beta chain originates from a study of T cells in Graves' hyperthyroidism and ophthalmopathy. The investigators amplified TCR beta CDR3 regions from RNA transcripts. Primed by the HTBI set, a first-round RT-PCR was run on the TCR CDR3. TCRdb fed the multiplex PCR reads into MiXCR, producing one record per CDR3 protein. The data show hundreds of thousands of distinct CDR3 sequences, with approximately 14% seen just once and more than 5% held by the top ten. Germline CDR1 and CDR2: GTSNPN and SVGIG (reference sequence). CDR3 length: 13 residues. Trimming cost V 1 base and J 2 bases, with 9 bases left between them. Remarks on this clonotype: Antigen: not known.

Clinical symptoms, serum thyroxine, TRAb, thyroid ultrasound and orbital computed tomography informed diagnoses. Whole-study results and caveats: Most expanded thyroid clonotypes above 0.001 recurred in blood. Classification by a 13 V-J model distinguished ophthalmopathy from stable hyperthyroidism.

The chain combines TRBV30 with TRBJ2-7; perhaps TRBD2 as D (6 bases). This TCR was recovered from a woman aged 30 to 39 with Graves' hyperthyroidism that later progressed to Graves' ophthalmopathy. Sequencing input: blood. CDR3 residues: CAWSGREAYEQYF. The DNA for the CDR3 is TGTGCCTGGAGTGGGCGGGAAGCCTACGAGCAGTACTTC. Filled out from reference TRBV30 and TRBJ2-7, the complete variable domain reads SQTIHQWPATLVQPVGSPLSLECTVEGTSNPNLYWYRQAAGRGLQLLFYSVGIGQISSEVPQNLSASRPQDRQFILSSKKLLLSDSGFYLCAWSGREAYEQYFGPGTRLTVT.